These T cell receptor beta chains were read from a single sample in a study of radiotherapy plus CTLA-4 blockade in lung cancer. TCRdb's copy holds only in-frame clones and misses some; the assay was immunoSEQ multiplex PCR. In the table there are tens of thousands of clones, 70% to 90% of which are singletons. Sequencing was performed on peripheral blood, taken from a patient treated with radiotherapy plus ipilimumab. The receptors come from a human donor with non-small cell lung cancer that progressed on radiotherapy plus ipilimumab. The conserved cysteine and the conserved F or W are not part of the CDR3 here. Each record gives: V gene, D gene, J gene, clone size, CDR3 protein. A D gene is named only where the DNA matches it firmly. Size values are once, few and many counts, or a class for expanded clones, and some rows have none.

TRBV5-4	TRBD2	TRBJ2-5	NA	ASRSGLAGDQETQY
TRBV7-9	NA	TRBJ1-4	NA	ASSPDSPSGKLF
TRBV7-9	TRBD2	TRBJ2-1	NA	ASRLAGGPNNEQF
TRBV7-8	NA	TRBJ1-2	NA	ASSPLAGQINYGYT
TRBV6-5	NA	TRBJ1-5	NA	ASSRNRWGNQPQH
TRBV28	NA	TRBJ1-1	NA	ASSLGLDLNTEAF
TRBV6-6	NA	TRBJ2-5	NA	ASRLGETQY
TRBV4-1	TRBD1	TRBJ1-5	once	ASSHAGTGGLVSNQPQH
TRBV29-1	TRBD1	TRBJ2-7	NA	SAWTGPSSYEQY
TRBV6-1	NA	TRBJ1-3	NA	ASSATGLGGNTIY
TRBV6-6	TRBD1	TRBJ1-5	NA	ASSYTVDRVGQPQH
TRBV6-5	NA	TRBJ2-7	few	ASSYPAAYEQY
TRBV30	TRBD2	TRBJ2-2	NA	AWRAGVAGELF
TRBV19	TRBD1	TRBJ1-3	few	ASSTGQGTGNTIY
TRBV4-1	NA	TRBJ2-7	once	ASSQGHVGETGSIEQY
TRBV18	TRBD1	TRBJ2-7	NA	ASSPGRGQYEQY
TRBV7-9	NA	TRBJ1-4	NA	ASSLGPGRDNEKLF
TRBV7-2	NA	TRBJ1-2	NA	ASSLDGGARGYT
TRBV7-3	TRBD1	TRBJ1-2	NA	ASSTGTGSYGYT
TRBV19	TRBD2	TRBJ2-7	NA	ASSTSGGALYEQY
TRBV7-9	NA	TRBJ2-1	NA	ASARGANEQF
TRBV4-3	NA	TRBJ1-2	NA	ASSQESGGYGYT
TRBV7-9	NA	TRBJ2-7	NA	ASSSLVPDEQY
TRBV7-9	NA	TRBJ1-1	NA	ASILGDTEAF
TRBV28	NA	TRBJ2-2	NA	ASSQTGELF